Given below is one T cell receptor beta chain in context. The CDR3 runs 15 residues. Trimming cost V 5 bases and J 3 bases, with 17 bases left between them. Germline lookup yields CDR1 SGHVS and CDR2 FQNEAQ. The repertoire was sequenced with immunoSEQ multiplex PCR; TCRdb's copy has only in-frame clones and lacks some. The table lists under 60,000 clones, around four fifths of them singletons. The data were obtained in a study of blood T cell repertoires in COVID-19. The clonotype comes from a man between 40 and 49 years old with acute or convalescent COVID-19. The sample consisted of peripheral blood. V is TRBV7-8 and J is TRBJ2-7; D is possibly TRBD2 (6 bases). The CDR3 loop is CASSPPGLKFYEQYF. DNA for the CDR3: TGTGCCAGCAGCCCTCCGGGACTTAAATTCTACGAGCAGTACTTC.